Listed below are T cell receptor beta chains from one sample, sequenced in a study of blood T cells in healthy people across ages. Each CDR3 protein is one row after TCRdb ran MiXCR on the 5' RACE reads. The sample has just under 750,000 distinct CDR3 sequences; about a fifth are singletons. The sample consisted of blood. The receptors derive from a man between 65 and 85 years old in good health. Both conserved end residues are part of each CDR3. D genes are given only for firm matches. Clone size, where shown, is once, few, many, or a class for clones that have expanded.

clone size	CDR3 length	D gene	V gene	J gene	CDR3 DNA	CDR3 protein
few	14	TRBD1	TRBV20-1	TRBJ2-7	TGCAGTGCTACATCCCGACAGGGATTAATCGAGCAGTACTTC	CSATSRQGLIEQYF
.	14	.	TRBV9	TRBJ1-6	TGTGCCAGCAGCCCCTGGGCCGAGCTTTCACCCCTCCACTTT	CASSPWAELSPLHF
.	14	.	TRBV25-1	TRBJ1-1	TGTGCCAGCAGTGAAGGGGCGCTGAACACTGAAGCTTTCTTT	CASSEGALNTEAFF
few	16	TRBD2	TRBV20-1	TRBJ2-3	TGCAGTGCTGGAACCTTAGGACTAGCTGGCACAGATACGCAGTATTTT	CSAGTLGLAGTDTQYF
few	14	.	TRBV5-1	TRBJ1-1	TGCGCCAGCAGCAACGGACAACGGGACACTGAAGCTTTCTTT	CASSNGQRDTEAFF
many	17	.	TRBV5-1	TRBJ1-4	TGCGCCAGCAGCTTGGCGGGGGGCGCCGCAACTAATGAAAAACTGTTTTTT	CASSLAGGAATNEKLFF
.	15	TRBD1	TRBV14	TRBJ2-5	TGTGCCAGCAGCCAAGATGGGCAGGGGGCGAAGACCCAGTACTTC	CASSQDGQGAKTQYF
.	14	TRBD2	TRBV19	TRBJ2-3	TGTGCCAGTATGGGAGGGGCTGTGGCAGATACGCAGTATTTT	CASMGGAVADTQYF
few	16	.	TRBV5-1	TRBJ1-3	TGCGCCAGCAGCTTGGGCGGAGACCTCTATGGAAACACCATATATTTT	CASSLGGDLYGNTIYF
.	15	TRBD2	TRBV20-1	TRBJ2-4	TGCAGTGCTAGGTCCCTGGGGGGGTCGTCGGACATTCAGTACTTC	CSARSLGGSSDIQYF
few	13	.	TRBV20-1	TRBJ2-1	TGCAGTGCCCGGATCCCTTCCTACAATGAGCAGTTCTTC	CSARIPSYNEQFF
few	12	.	TRBV20-1	TRBJ1-4	TGCAGTGCTAGACAGGGTTTTGAAAAACTGTTTTTT	CSARQGFEKLFF
few	15	.	TRBV6-6	TRBJ1-5	TGTGCCAGCAGTTACCTAGGACAGCCTAAGCATCCCCAGCATTTT	CASSYLGQPKHPQHF
.	15	.	TRBV9	TRBJ2-5	TGTGCCAGCAGCGTAGCTGCGGCGGCTCAAGAGACCCAGTACTTC	CASSVAAAAQETQYF
few	14	TRBD1	TRBV4-1	TRBJ1-1	TGCGCCAGCAGCCAAGGTGAACGACAGGGTGGGGCTTTCTTT	CASSQGERQGGAFF
.	13	.	TRBV19	TRBJ2-4	TGTGCCAGTAGTGATTGGAGTGGAAACATTCAGTACTTC	CASSDWSGNIQYF